This T cell receptor (beta chain) comes out of a study of PD-L1 blockade in urothelial cancer (dated by TCRdb to the late 2010s). Some background on the complete study: Every patient began therapy in 2014 and was given atezolizumab 1,200 mg intravenously every 3 weeks. About 90% of the roughly 29 patients were males with bladder-origin urothelial cancer, and about 65% of the roughly 30 reported a prior smoking history. Patients had an ECOG performance status of 0 or 1 and had received between 0 and 3 prior chemotherapy regimens. Blood samples were analyzed at 3 weeks after treatment start (second dose) and at 6 weeks after treatment start. Blood samples yielded a median of roughly 140,000 T cells and approximately 83,000 unique TCRs, with median clonality around 0.084. The study was an exploratory multi-omic analysis of somatic, immune and clinical correlates of response to PD-L1 blockade with atezolizumab in urothelial cancer. TCR sequencing covered pretreatment tumor samples and matched, serially collected peripheral blood taken before and after atezolizumab treatment. Durable clinical benefit was defined as progression-free survival longer than 6 months, and TCR features were also tested against progression-free and overall survival. In the same patients who had TCR sequencing, pretreatment tumors also underwent whole exome sequencing and RNA sequencing. Durable clinical benefit was achieved by nine patients and was not achieved by 20 patients. Approximately 29 patients had pretreatment blood TCR-seq, roughly 25 had at least one posttreatment blood collection, and roughly 25 had tumor TCR-seq. The study at large found these results: Among patients with durable benefit, tumor-associated TCR clones showed greater expansion in peripheral blood 3 weeks after treatment started (n = 22, p = 0.022). Improved progression-free and overall survival was found to be associated with pretreatment peripheral blood TCR clonality below the median. Because of the small sample size (n ≈ 30) and the many exploratory analyses performed, the results are intended to be regarded as hypothesis-generating.

What this sample's time point label stands for: pretreatment peripheral blood. A cohort of more than 25 patients with locally advanced or metastatic urothelial carcinoma, treated at Memorial Sloan Kettering on a trial protocol, was included. Peripheral blood mononuclear cells were collected pretreatment and during treatment, with between 1 and 8 total time points per patient. The Qiagen DNeasy Blood extraction kit was used to purify genomic DNA from total PBMCs and from tumor samples. PBMCs were collected pretreatment and during treatment, and were isolated and stored as previously described. Points on this clone: Its binding antigen is unknown. Per-base qualities were not stored, and no clone one base away is much larger.

Each PCR received spiked-in synthetic TCR analog templates so that absolute template abundance could be estimated from read counts. The immunoSEQ assay was used to amplify TCRbeta CDR3 regions from genomic DNA with bias-controlled V and J gene primers. Rearranged TCRbeta segments were sequenced at approximately 20X coverage. Under the source paper's analysis protocol: Sequencing errors were corrected by clustering and CDR3s were annotated against IMGT to assign V, D and J genes. Only productive TCRbeta rearrangements were used in downstream analyses, excluding out-of-frame or stop-codon sequences. To compute clonality, Shannon entropy was normalized by the log of the number of unique productive sequences and then subtracted from one. Clones differing between time points or between blood and tumor were identified by Fisher's exact test with Benjamini-Hochberg correction at adjusted p below 0.01. In its TCRdb copy, this immuneACCESS table keeps in-frame sequences only and misses some clones. Where compared with another copy, unresolved V genes explain less than half of these, and the others have no known cause. V, J and clone size reflect that table, while D and trimming were determined from the DNA. Present in this sample are just under 50,000 clones, about 88% of which were seen just once. Around 3.2% of the sample is taken by the ten largest.

The sequences come from PBMCs, collected around atezolizumab (anti-PD-L1) treatment. This clonotype was obtained from a man in his 70s with urothelial cancer.

The encoded CDR3 is CASSYSRARVEPQHF. The bases are TGTGCCAGCAGTTACAGTCGGGCGCGGGTCGAACCCCAGCATTTT. The chain uses TRBV6-5 and TRBJ1-5; confidence is insufficient to name the D gene. CDR1 is given as MNHEY and CDR2 as SVGAGI, both from the germline V gene. Trimming at the junction amounts to 2 bases on V and 10 bases on J, and the germline ends lie 18 bases apart. The CDR3 numbers 15 residues from cysteine through phenylalanine. Just the 45-base CDR3 DNA is kept, in frame starting at base 1.